These 20 T cell receptor beta chains were sequenced from one sample in a study of tissue T cells after allogeneic stem cell transplantation. Assay: immunoSEQ multiplex PCR; the TCRdb copy retains only in-frame clones and omits some. The table records around 2,000 clones, less than 55% of them present only once. Noted time point: mouse harvest day 14 after allogeneic transplant. The graft held 10^6 splenic CD5+ T cells and 10^7 T-cell-depleted bone marrow cells. Specimen: liver tissue. All receptors come from a female BALB/c mouse given C57BL/6 T cells with graft-versus-host disease after an allogeneic hematopoietic cell transplant.

There are a few counts of this clone. Each gene name is a mouse one. CDR3 DNA (partial): TGTGCCAGCTCTCTCGTCTGGGGGGAAGGTGAACAGTAC. This codes for CASSLVWGEGEQY. The entire CDR3 is CASSLVWGEGEQYF. The chain has TRBV12-1 and TRBJ2-7; 8 nucleotides agree with TRBD2. The CDR3 end falls 1 residue outside the read, so it is completed with the germline J gene. Germline CDR1 reads SGHSN; CDR2 reads HYEKVE. The V and J ends lost 0 bases and 6 bases, in that order; junction bases with no gene match: 6. The CDR3 is 14 amino acids.

About this clone: Mouse gene names apply. The CDR3 spells CASSDTRSSYEQYF. The part of the CDR3 DNA that was read is TGTGCCAGCAGTGATACCAGGAGCTCCTATGAACAGTAC. This sequence joins TRBV13-1 and TRBJ2-7; D gene ambiguous. The read finishes 1 residue shy of the CDR3 end, and the germline J gene is used to complete it. Germline CDR1 NSHNY, CDR2 SYGAGN. CDR3 length equals 14 residues. V lost 1 base and J lost 0, with 8 bases in between.

As concerns this clone: The germline gene is not matched at one end of the junction; a read error may be the cause. Each gene name is a mouse one. With the read ending 1 residue before the CDR3 end, the germline J gene is used to fill in that end. V gene TRBV13-1 combines with J gene TRBJ2-3; D possibly matches TRBD1 or TRBD2 (5 bases each). This CDR3 is 15 amino acids long. The V gene's germline CDR1 is NSHNY and CDR2 SYGAGN. CDR3 residues: CSSSDARGGPETLYF. The CDR3 bases that were read are TGTTCCAGCAGTGATGCGAGGGGCGGTCCAGAAACGCTGTAT.

In this sample, this clone is large. Gene names and germline refer to mouse. Read sequence stops 1 residue before the CDR3 end, and the germline J gene provides the missing end. The rearrangement links TRBV13-2 to TRBJ2-7; 10 bases are a match to TRBD1. The germline V gene has CDR1 NNHNN and CDR2 SYGAGS (reference sequence). This CDR3 has 15 residues. Trimming removed 1 base from V and 6 bases from J; junction bases left unmatched: 7. The sequenced part of the CDR3 DNA is TGTGCCAGCGGTGATCCGGGACAGGGGAGGGGTGAACAGTAC. This codes for CASGDPGQGRGEQY. In full, the CDR3 is CASGDPGQGRGEQYF.

Note on this clone: The germline and genes are mouse ones. The DNA ends 1 residue before the CDR3 does, and the rest of the CDR3 is filled in from the germline J gene. V usage is TRBV13-1 and J usage is TRBJ1-5, with D perhaps TRBD1 (5 bases). This CDR3 spans 13 amino acids. Germline CDR1 reads NSHNY; CDR2 reads SYGAGN. V lost 2 bases to trimming and J lost 3 bases, with 6 bases between them. Incomplete CDR3 DNA: TGTGCCAGCAGTGACAGGGTCAACCAGGCTCCGCTT. Protein: CASSDRVNQAPL. The whole CDR3 reads CASSDRVNQAPLF.

On this clone itself: Each gene name is a mouse one. The sequenced fragment ends 1 residue before the CDR3 boundary, so the rest is inferred from the germline J gene. The chain couples TRBV20 to TRBJ2-4, with unresolved D. This CDR3 region has 12 residues. Germline CDR1 GFQATS, CDR2 STVNSAI. V lost 1 base and J 8 bases, leaving 10 bases between the germline ends. The covered CDR3 bases are TGTGGTGCTAGGGGGGCTGGAGCCACCTTGTAC. Its translation is CGARGAGATLY. The whole CDR3 protein is CGARGAGATLYF.

A note on this clone: Gene labels here are mouse ones. The read halts 1 residue ahead of the CDR3 end, with the missing end drawn from the germline J gene. V is TRBV3 and J is TRBJ2-5; 7 bases agree with TRBD2. There are 16 residues in the CDR3. Germline CDR1 reads SNHLY; CDR2 reads FYNGKV (reference sequence). Germline trimming cut 5 bases from V and 2 bases from J; bases unmatched to any gene: 10. CDR3 amino acids: CASSPGTEGPQDTQYF. The covered CDR3 bases are TGTGCCAGCAGCCCGGGGACTGAGGGGCCCCAAGACACCCAGTAC.

With regard to this clone: The gene symbols are mouse symbols. Read coverage stops 1 residue before the CDR3 terminus; the germline J gene supplies the remainder. The gene calls are TRBV3 and TRBJ1-1; the D is unclear. Germline V lookup: CDR1 SNHLY, CDR2 FYNGKV (reference sequence). The CDR3 loop spans 13 amino acids. V was shortened by 5 bases and J by 4 bases, with 11 bases between the two germline ends. Partial CDR3 DNA: TGTGCCAGCAGCCCTTGGGTAGGCACAGAAGTCTTC. It codes for CASSPWVGTEVF. The entire CDR3 protein reads CASSPWVGTEVFF.

About this clone itself: The gene names given are mouse names. The CDR3 bases that were read are TGTGCCAGCAGTGAACTGGGGGGGCCGGAACAGTAC. Its protein is CASSELGGPEQY. The CDR3 in its entirety is CASSELGGPEQYF. This chain links TRBV13-3 with TRBJ2-7; 11 bases fit TRBD2. The sequence runs out 1 residue before the end of the CDR3; the remainder is reconstructed from the germline J gene. Germline CDR1 reads NNHDY; CDR2 reads SYVADS. The CDR3 totals 13 residues. V gave up 2 bases and J gave up 7 bases; unmatched junction bases: 2.

Worth noting for this clone: Gene names denote mouse genes. Read coverage stops 1 residue before the CDR3 terminus; the germline J gene supplies the remainder. The rearrangement uses TRBV26 and TRBJ2-2; 7 bases are a match to TRBD1. Germline loops: CDR1 KGHPV, CDR2 FQNQEV (reference sequence). CDR3 length: 15 amino acids. V shed 4 bases, J shed 0 bases, and the junction held 2 bases outside the gene matches. The CDR3 protein is CASSRDRANTGQLYF. CDR3 DNA (partial): TGTGCCAGCAGTCGGGACAGAGCAAACACCGGGCAGCTCTAC.

As regards this clone: Gene names are mouse gene names. The read halts 1 residue ahead of the CDR3 end, with the missing end drawn from the germline J gene. The chain carries TRBV13-1 and TRBJ2-3; TRBD2 aligns across 8 bases. V trimming: 1 base; J trimming: 0 bases; junction bases outside the gene matches: 4. This CDR3 is built from 16 residues. Germline-derived CDR1 and CDR2 are NSHNY and SYGAGN. The covered CDR3 bases are TGTGCCAGCAGTGATTTCTGGGGGGCTAGTGCAGAAACGCTGTAT. Amino acids: CASSDFWGASAETLY. The CDR3 in full is CASSDFWGASAETLYF.

Points on this clone: The genes and germline here are from mouse. The CDR3 end is not reached by the read, which stops 1 residue before it; the germline J gene fills it in. The V gene is TRBV13-3, the J gene TRBJ1-3; D remains unclear. Germline CDR1 reads NNHDY; CDR2 reads SYVADS. V was pared by 4 bases and J by 2 bases, with 13 bases between. CDR3 size: 15 residues. CDR3 residues: CASSPGSHPGNTLYF. The CDR3 DNA, read in part, is TGTGCCAGCAGTCCGGGGTCCCATCCTGGAAATACGCTCTAT.

This clone was picked up a small number of times. The gene names here belong to mouse. From the germline J gene comes the end of the CDR3, since the read stops 1 residue before it. The gene calls are TRBV23 and TRBJ1-3; the tabulated D call, TRBD1, remains unverified against the DNA. Germline V CDR1 and CDR2: KGHTA, FQNQQP. CDR3 length equals 15 residues. The part of the CDR3 DNA that was read is TGCTCCAGCAGTCAATCGATAGGGTCTGGAAATACGCTCTAT. Its translation: CSSSQSIGSGNTLY. The whole CDR3 sequence is CSSSQSIGSGNTLYF.

On this clone itself: The gene names given are mouse names. The missing CDR3 end, 1 residue past where the read stops, is filled in from the germline J gene. The V call is TRBV19, the J call TRBJ2-5, with D hard to call. Per germline, CDR1 FNHDT and CDR2 SITEND (reference sequence). Trimming cost V 2 bases and J 0 bases, with 4 bases left between them. The CDR3 totals 13 residues. This chain's CDR3 is CASSIQNQDTQYF. The sequenced CDR3 bases are TGTGCCAGCAGTATCCAAAACCAAGACACCCAGTAC. Looking up the rest from reference TRBV19 and TRBJ2-5 gives the full variable domain: GGIITQTPKFLIGQEGQKLTLKCQQNFNHDTMYWYRQDSGKGLRLIYYSITENDLQKGDLSEGYDASREKKSSFSLTVTSAQKNEMAVFLCASSIQNQDTQYFGPGTRLLVL.

This clone was seen more than once but under ten times. Genes and germline come from the mouse. The read is 1 residue too short to cover the CDR3 end, so that end is filled in from the germline J gene. V gene TRBV22 combines with J gene TRBJ2-3; the table calls TRBD1, which could not be checked here. TRBV22 constitutes a pseudogene. CDR3 length: 15 residues. CDR3 in amino acids: CASSCLDSSAETLYF. The DNA read from the CDR3 is TGTGCCAGCAGTTGTTTGGACAGTAGTGCAGAAACGCTGTAT.

This clone was found a few times. All gene names here are mouse names. The CDR3 end lies 1 residue beyond the end of the read and is filled in from the germline J gene. The V gene is TRBV14, the J gene TRBJ2-7; 11 nucleotides align to TRBD2. Germline trimming cut 5 bases from V and 4 bases from J; bases unmatched to any gene: 5. Germline V gives CDR1 SGHDT, CDR2 FRDEAV. This CDR3 has 14 residues. The DNA read from the CDR3 is TGTGCCAGCAGCTCCGGGACTGGGGGATATGAACAGTAC. Protein: CASSSGTGGYEQY. The complete CDR3 protein is CASSSGTGGYEQYF.

Concerning this clone itself: Mouse gene names apply. The sequence runs out 1 residue before the end of the CDR3; the remainder is reconstructed from the germline J gene. V is TRBV5 and J is TRBJ2-4; a weak D match, TRBD2 (6 bases). Germline CDR1 is LGHNA and CDR2 is YNLKQL (reference sequence). The CDR3 length is 14 residues. The ends were cut back, 1 base at V and 1 base at J, with 6 bases in the middle. The sequenced CDR3 bases are TGTGCCAGCAGCCAAGTGGGGGGTCAAAACACCTTGTAC. As protein: CASSQVGGQNTLY. From start to end, the CDR3 is CASSQVGGQNTLYF.

As concerns this clone: Each gene name is a mouse one. The CDR3 goes on 1 residue after the read ends, and that part is filled in from the germline J gene. The chain uses TRBV13-2 and TRBJ2-7; 8 nucleotides match TRBD1. This CDR3 is built from 15 residues. J was trimmed by 7 bases and V by 0 bases; bases with no gene match: 9. Germline V gives CDR1 NNHNN, CDR2 SYGAGS (reference sequence). The covered CDR3 bases are TGTGCCAGCGGTGATGGCAGGGGGCGAGGAGAGGAACAGTAC. This encodes CASGDGRGRGEEQY. The whole CDR3 is CASGDGRGRGEEQYF.

Of note for this clone: Mouse gene names apply. The read terminates 1 residue before the CDR3 end, so the remaining end is supplied by the germline J gene. The chain carries TRBV23 and TRBJ2-2; TRBD2 is the table's D call and was not checked against the DNA. The CDR3 is 15 residues long. Per the germline V gene, CDR1 is KGHTA and CDR2 is FQNQQP. The CDR3 loop reads CSSSQGLGGTGQLYF. The DNA read from the CDR3 is TGCTCCAGCAGTCAAGGACTGGGGGGCACCGGGCAGCTCTAC.

In regard to this clone: Genes here carry mouse names. The sequenced fragment ends 1 residue before the CDR3 boundary, so the rest is inferred from the germline J gene. The chain combines TRBV26 with TRBJ2-5, with a possible D match to TRBD1 (6 bases). This CDR3 has 14 residues. Germline assignment: CDR1 KGHPV and CDR2 FQNQEV (reference sequence). The V end was cut by 4 bases, the J end by 2 bases, with 10 bases between. CDR3 protein: CASSPRDIQDTQYF. Incomplete CDR3 DNA: TGTGCCAGCAGTCCCCGGGACATCCAAGACACCCAGTAC.